A selection of T cell receptor beta chains follows, all from one sample in a study of CD8 T cell repertoires and HIV-1 epitope variants. Here immunoSEQ multiplex PCR was the method, and the copy in TCRdb shows in-frame clones only, minus some. The table shows 3,000 or so clones, with around 73% occurring only once. No antigen has been assigned to these receptors. Sequencing was carried out using cultured CD8+ T cells derived from PBMCs. All receptors derive from a male donor with HIV. The CDR3 runs from the conserved cysteine through the conserved F or W. The D gene is left open where the match is weak. Part of the rows lack a size; the others show once, few, many or a class for expanded clones.

>TRBJ2-5|TRBV7-9|.|.
CASSPGQQETQYF
TGTGCCAGCAGCCCTGGACAGCAAGAGACCCAGTACTTC
>TRBJ2-5|TRBV19|TRBD2|.
CASSTILAGGEETQYF
TGTGCCAGTAGTACCATACTAGCGGGAGGGGAAGAGACCCAGTACTTC
>TRBJ2-7|TRBV7-6|.|.
CASSLEADSYYEQYF
TGTGCCAGCAGCTTAGAGGCAGACTCCTACTACGAGCAGTACTTC
>TRBJ2-3|TRBV6-1|TRBD2|.
CASSQAGTSGGDTQYF
TGTGCCAGCAGTCAAGCCGGGACTAGCGGCGGAGATACGCAGTATTTT
>TRBJ2-5|TRBV11-2|TRBD1|.
CASSFSGQGQETQYF
TGTGCCAGCAGCTTCTCGGGACAGGGACAAGAGACCCAGTACTTC
>TRBJ2-5|TRBV19|TRBD2|.
CASSMRTSGSLIETQYF
TGTGCCAGTAGTATGCGGACTAGCGGGAGTTTAATAGAGACCCAGTACTTC
>TRBJ2-5|TRBV28|TRBD1|.
CASRNPTGDAKETQYF
TGTGCCAGCCGGAATCCCACAGGGGACGCAAAAGAGACCCAGTACTTC
>TRBJ2-6|TRBV14|.|.
CASSQETGRSAGANVLTF
TGTGCCAGCAGCCAAGAAACGGGGAGATCGGCTGGGGCCAACGTCCTGACTTTC
>TRBJ2-2|TRBV15|.|.
CATSVGANTGELFF
TGTGCCACCAGTGTAGGGGCGAACACCGGGGAGCTGTTTTTT
>TRBJ2-3|TRBV28|.|once
CASILGGGGTDTQYF
TGTGCCAGCATCCTTGGGGGGGGCGGCACAGATACGCAGTATTTT
>TRBJ2-7|TRBV2|.|few
CASSVSGEYYEQYF
TGTGCCAGCAGTGTTTCCGGGGAGTACTACGAGCAGTACTTC
>TRBJ2-1|TRBV25-1|TRBD1|few
CASSESDREGEQFF
TGTGCCAGCAGTGAATCAGACAGGGAAGGTGAGCAGTTCTTC
>TRBJ1-3|TRBV19|.|.
CASEDSPSNSGNTIYF
TGTGCCAGTGAGGACAGCCCGTCGAACTCTGGAAACACCATATATTTT
>TRBJ2-3|TRBV28|.|.
CASNSVSMGGSTDTQYF
TGTGCCAGCAACTCGGTATCAATGGGTGGAAGCACAGATACGCAGTATTTT
>TRBJ2-7|TRBV28|.|.
CASRPEGGRHEQYF
TGTGCCAGCAGACCCGAGGGGGGTCGGCACGAGCAGTACTTC
>TRBJ2-5|TRBV27|.|once
CASSLGGQGGETQYF
TGTGCCAGCAGTTTAGGAGGGCAGGGCGGAGAGACCCAGTACTTC
>TRBJ2-7|TRBV7-9|.|few
CASSPISGAPSYEQYF
TGTGCCAGCAGCCCGATTTCGGGGGCACCCTCCTACGAGCAGTACTTC
>TRBJ2-3|TRBV28|.|.
CASSLTSTDTQYF
TGTGCCAGCAGTTTAACTAGCACAGATACGCAGTATTTT
>TRBJ2-3|TRBV19|.|.
CASSNEVTDTQYF
TGTGCCAGTAGTAACGAGGTGACAGATACGCAGTATTTT
>TRBJ1-4|TRBV5-1|.|.
CASSLIGGTNEKLFF
TGCGCCAGCAGCCTGATTGGGGGAACTAATGAAAAACTGTTTTTT